This TCR beta chain was retrieved from a study of beta chain features in type 1 diabetes. Study-level background: What patients shared with healthy donors was a similar profile of age, gender and cell yields. Examination of sorted cells across all samples involved over 95 million cells.

Per the germline V gene, CDR1 is SEHNR and CDR2 is FQNEAQ (reference sequence). This CDR3 has 18 amino acids. V was pared by 0 bases and J by 3 bases, with 20 bases between. Study conclusions and caveats: The VDJ junctions of type 1 diabetes patients carried fewer insertions and more deletions. There was a possibility that cDNA sequencing over-represented cells with high TCR expression. Moderate yet significant TCRB CDR3 shortening was seen in Type 1 diabetes patients in all four CD4+ subsets.

Since all of the isolated RNA was reverse transcribed, expressed TCRB transcripts were what got sequenced. Method: immunoSEQ multiplex PCR; TCRdb's copy keeps in-frame clones and lacks some. The sample holds over 200,000 clones; about a tenth are singletons and the top ten take around 0.018%. With respect to this clone: Its matching antigen is unknown.

The material sequenced was naive CD4+ T cells from blood. V and J are TRBV7-9 and TRBJ1-2; perhaps TRBD1 as D (6 bases). The sequence was collected from a man aged 25-40 years with type 1 diabetes. In nucleotides, the CDR3 is TGTGCCAGCAGCTTAGCGCGCGACCTTTACAGGGCCTACTATGGCTACACCTTC. Encoded protein: CASSLARDLYRAYYGYTF. Filled out from reference TRBV7-9 and TRBJ1-2, the complete variable domain reads DTGVSQNPRHKITKRGQNVTFRCDPISEHNRLYWYRQTLGQGPEFLTYFQNEAQLEKSRLLSDRFSAERPKGSFSTLEIQRTEQGDSAMYLCASSLARDLYRAYYGYTFGSGTRLTVV.